One and the same sample provided the 13 T cell receptor beta chains below, sequenced in a study of cytomegalovirus exposure and HLA in healthy donors. PCR primers comprised 60 Vbeta and 13 Jbeta primers. The method was immunoSEQ multiplex PCR; TCRdb's version includes in-frame clones alone and lacks a portion of them. The repertoire holds about 110,000 clones, with 75% to 85% as singletons. Sequenced material: PBMCs. These receptors were obtained from a young man in good health and CMV-seronegative.

V usage is TRBV7-7 and J usage is TRBJ2-1; 8 positions agree with TRBD2. The CDR3 extends over 14 amino acids. Germline CDR1 is SSHAT and CDR2 is FNYEAQ (reference sequence). After removal of 5 bases from V and 2 bases from J, the junction contained 2 bases not matched to a gene. The CDR3 nucleotides are TGTGCCAGCAGCGTCGGGGGGGCCTACAATGAGCAGTTCTTC. Protein sequence: CASSVGGAYNEQFF.

The chain combines TRBV6-1 with TRBJ2-4; 16 bases are shared with TRBD2. The trim removed 1 base at V and 8 bases at J, leaving 11 bases unmatched. The length of the CDR3 is 19 residues. CDR1 and CDR2 (germline): MNHNS, SASEGT. The CDR3 nucleotides read TGTGCCAGCAGTGAAGGGGGGACTAGCGGGAGGGCTGGCTCCCACATTCAGTACTTC. It is translated as CASSEGGTSGRAGSHIQYF.

The chain recombines TRBV11-3 with TRBJ2-1; 10 positions agree with TRBD2. Per the germline V gene, CDR1 is SGHNT and CDR2 is YENEEA. The CDR3 is made up of 14 amino acids. The V and J ends lost 4 bases and 4 bases, in that order; junction bases with no gene match: 1. CDR3 DNA sequence: TGTGCCAGCAGCTCTAGCGGGGGATACAATGAGCAGTTCTTC. Translating gives CASSSSGGYNEQFF.

This chain links TRBV5-5 with TRBJ1-1; tentative D call: TRBD1 (6 bases). The CDR3 consists of 18 residues. Trimming removed 4 bases at V and 3 bases at J, with 25 bases between. Germline-derived CDR1 and CDR2 are SGHKS and YYEKEE (reference sequence). The DNA for the CDR3 is TGTGCCAGCAGCCTCAGACTTATTATACCTGGGGGCTACACTGAAGCTTTCTTT. Translated, it gives CASSLRLIIPGGYTEAFF.

The CDR3 DNA reads TGTGCCAGCAGTGGGGGAGGGAATGAGCAGTTCTTC. This codes for CASSGGGNEQFF. The V call is TRBV6-4, the J call TRBJ2-1, with 7 bases aligning to TRBD2. The V segment lost 4 bases and the J segment 7 bases; nucleotides outside the gene matches: 1. This CDR3 comprises 12 residues. Germline CDR1 is MRHNA and CDR2 is SNTAGT.

V gene TRBV7-8 combines with J gene TRBJ2-3; D not resolved. CDR3 length: 13 amino acids. Trimming cost V 5 bases and J 5 bases, with 11 bases left between them. Germline-derived CDR1 and CDR2 are SGHVS and FQNEAQ. The CDR3 is CASSNRLGDTQYF. Written as DNA, the CDR3 is TGTGCCAGCAGCAACCGACTTGGAGATACGCAGTATTTT.

This clone has just a few counts. The chain has TRBV2 and TRBJ2-3, with TRBD1 as a possible D gene (5 bases). CDR1 and CDR2 from the germline V gene are SNHLY and FYNNEI. V lost 2 bases to trimming and J lost 5 bases, with 17 bases between them. This CDR3 has 16 amino acids. The CDR3 bases are TGTGCCAGCAGTGAAACGAGACAGCCTAGGGGAGATACGCAGTATTTT. Translated: CASSETRQPRGDTQYF. Looking up the rest from reference TRBV2 and TRBJ2-3 gives the full variable domain: EPEVTQTPSHQVTQMGQEVILRCVPISNHLYFYWYRQILGQKVEFLVSFYNNEISEKSEIFDDQFSVERPDGSNFTLKIRSTKLEDSAMYFCASSETRQPRGDTQYFGPGTRLTVL.

In DNA form, the CDR3 reads TGCGCCAGCAGCCGCCTAGCGGGAGAAATCCAAGAGACCCAGTACTTC. Protein sequence: CASSRLAGEIQETQYF. This rearrangement joins TRBV5-1 to TRBJ2-5, with TRBD2 identical over 10 bases. V trimming: 4 bases; J trimming: 1 base; junction bases outside the gene matches: 7. The length of the CDR3 is 16 residues. Germline values: CDR1 SGHRS, CDR2 YFSETQ.

The chain employs TRBV7-9 and TRBJ2-1, with 7 bases matching TRBD1. This CDR3 comprises 15 residues. The V gene's germline CDR1 is SEHNR and CDR2 FQNEAQ (reference sequence). The V and J ends lost 4 bases and 2 bases, in that order; junction bases with no gene match: 5. CDR3 sequence reads: CASSSWTGPYNEQFF. The DNA of the CDR3 is TGTGCCAGCAGCTCCTGGACAGGCCCCTACAATGAGCAGTTCTTC. Variable domain in full (rest from reference TRBV7-9 and TRBJ2-1): DTGVSQNPRHKITKRGQNVTFRCDPISEHNRLYWYRQTLGQGPEFLTYFQNEAQLEKSRLLSDRFSAERPKGSFSTLEIQRTEQGDSAMYLCASSSWTGPYNEQFFGPGTRLTVL.

The chain couples TRBV9 to TRBJ2-5, with 7 bases matching TRBD2. CDR3 length: 14 residues. The V segment lost 4 bases and the J segment 5 bases; nucleotides outside the gene matches: 8. Germline V gives CDR1 SGDLS, CDR2 YYNGEE. For the CDR3, the DNA is TGTGCCAGCAGCCCCGCGGGGGTGGGGGAGACCCAGTACTTC. Its translation is CASSPAGVGETQYF.

In this sample, this clone turned up a few times. V and J are TRBV27 and TRBJ1-1, with 8 nucleotides matching TRBD1. This CDR3 is built from 14 residues. Per the germline V gene, CDR1 is MNHEY and CDR2 is SMNVEV (reference sequence). V shed 2 bases and J 1 base; nucleotides not matched to a gene: 0. DNA for the CDR3: TGTGCCAGCAGTTTACAGGGGGCGAACACTGAAGCTTTCTTT. It is translated as CASSLQGANTEAFF.

The gene calls are TRBV19 and TRBJ1-1; TRBD1 agrees at 8 bases. Trimming at V came to 7 bases and at J to 3 bases, leaving 13 bases not matched to a gene. The CDR3 has 16 amino acids. Germline V gives CDR1 LNHDA, CDR2 SQIVND (reference sequence). The CDR3 DNA reads as TGTGCCAGTACCAGAGTTACAGGGGGAGGGGACACTGAAGCTTTCTTT. It yields the protein CASTRVTGGGDTEAFF.

The V gene is TRBV7-9, the J gene TRBJ2-1; the match to TRBD1 covers 7 bases. Trimming cost V 2 bases and J 2 bases; bases outside gene matches: 0. CDR1 and CDR2 from the germline V gene are SEHNR and FQNEAQ (reference sequence). This CDR3 is built from 14 residues. The CDR3 DNA is TGTGCCAGCAGCTTACAGGGGGCCTACAATGAGCAGTTCTTC. Encoded protein: CASSLQGAYNEQFF.